This T cell receptor (beta chain) comes out of a study of blood T cells in healthy people across ages. On the study more broadly: The template switching approach captured approximately one barcoded beta molecule for every two T cells. Study results and limitations: Versus aged donors, long-lived donors had higher diversity and more naive CD4+ cells.

A J-beta primer mix and a sample-barcoded 5' primer were used in a second PCR of about 7 to 11 cycles. TCRdb re-derived calls from the 5' RACE reads in MiXCR, one entry per CDR3 protein. The sample consists of around 800,000 distinct CDR3 sequences, under 30% of them appearing once. The germline V gene encodes CDR1 LNHNV and CDR2 YYDKDF (reference sequence). There are 14 residues in the CDR3. Trimming left V 3 bases short and J 1 base short, with 9 bases between. This clonotype has more than one count but fewer than ten. Its antigen is unidentified. In addition, the sample was reused for a study of T cells of mothers and their children. As reported in that work: The authors added sample barcodes and 2-4 random nucleotides using the M1S primer of the second PCR.

The sequence came from a boy aged 5-17 years in good health. Sequences were obtained from blood. V usage is TRBV15 and J usage is TRBJ2-5, with D possibly being TRBD1 (6 bases). The CDR3 is CATSRDSIQETQYF. DNA for the CDR3: TGTGCCACCAGCAGGGACAGCATCCAAGAGACCCAGTACTTC.